Listed here is a single T cell receptor beta chain. Its target is unknown. RNA was extracted and reverse transcribed into cDNA as the sequencing template. Assay used: immunoSEQ multiplex PCR; TCRdb lists only in-frame clones, some missing. The sample holds 120,000 or so clones, 58% seen once. The CDR3 sequence is 16 residues long. V lost 0 bases to trimming and J lost 5 bases; unmatched junction nucleotides: 7. Germline CDR1 is SGHDT and CDR2 is YYEEEE. This entry comes from a study of CD8+ T cells in alopecia areata. In the study overall: Tofacitinib was taken orally by treated patients, and the dose was 5 to 10 mg twice daily.

Findings and caveats of the study: In scalp and blood, many expanded lesional clones persisted during tofacitinib. Normal skin's resident alphabeta T cells are also sequenced in scalp samples.

Treatment meaning: oral pan-JAK inhibitor, 5-10 mg twice daily. The clonotype was recovered from a human donor with alopecia areata. The source was CD8+ T cells sorted from blood, collected at week 4, from a patient treated with tofacitinib. The rearrangement uses TRBV5-6 and TRBJ2-5; 10 bases agree with TRBD1. In nucleotides, the CDR3 is TGTGCCAGCAGCTTGGCTCCGGGACAGGGGTTGGAGACCCAGTACTTC. Translation gives CASSLAPGQGLETQYF.